These T cell receptor beta chains were read from a single sample in a study of immune heterogeneity within non-small cell lung tumors. TCRdb reanalysed the multiplex PCR reads using MiXCR and keeps one entry per CDR3 protein. Found here are 1,700 or so distinct CDR3 sequences, around 47% of them singletons; the top ten hold 15%. The sequenced sample consisted of lung tumor tissue. These receptors were obtained from a man aged 60-69 years with non-small cell lung cancer. Both conserved end residues are part of each CDR3. The order of the fields is V gene, clone size, D gene, J gene, CDR3 protein, CDR3 DNA. The D gene is left open where the match is weak. Where a row states a size, it is once, few, many or the class of an expanded clone; other rows omit it.

>TRBV5-1|large|TRBD1|TRBJ2-3
CASSSGQGTDTQYF
TGCGCCAGCAGTTCGGGACAGGGCACAGATACGCAGTATTTT
>TRBV2|few|NA|TRBJ2-7
CASKLYEQYF
TGTGCCAGCAAGCTCTACGAGCAGTACTTC
>TRBV20-1|few|NA|TRBJ2-1
CSASGGHYNEQFF
TGCAGTGCTAGCGGGGGTCACTACAATGAGCAGTTCTTC
>TRBV6-1|NA|NA|TRBJ2-7
CASFRHPLGHEQYF
TGTGCCAGCTTCAGACACCCCCTGGGACACGAGCAGTACTTC
>TRBV19|NA|NA|TRBJ2-3
CASSWGRGAGDTQYF
TGTGCCAGTAGCTGGGGGCGGGGCGCGGGAGATACGCAGTATTTT
>TRBV15|NA|NA|TRBJ1-5
CATSRDQFQTGNQPQHF
TGTGCCACCAGCAGAGATCAATTTCAGACAGGAAATCAGCCCCAGCATTTT
>TRBV7-9|large|NA|TRBJ1-4
CASSLAKNEKLFF
TGTGCCAGCAGCTTAGCGAAGAATGAAAAACTGTTTTTT
>TRBV30|few|TRBD2|TRBJ2-2
CAWKRGGRPNTGELFF
TGTGCCTGGAAGCGGGGGGGCAGACCGAACACCGGGGAGCTGTTTTTT
>TRBV18|NA|TRBD2|TRBJ2-5
CASSPGRGLAAQETQYF
TGTGCCAGCTCACCAGGTCGGGGACTAGCGGCCCAAGAGACCCAGTACTTC
>TRBV6-1|NA|TRBD1|TRBJ1-4
CASNYGQGNEKLFF
TGTGCCAGCAATTACGGACAGGGAAATGAAAAACTGTTTTTT
>TRBV12-3/TRBV12-4|NA|TRBD2|TRBJ2-1
CASSSSSGSYNEQFF
TGTGCCAGCAGCTCTTCTAGCGGGAGTTACAATGAGCAGTTCTTC
>TRBV30|NA|NA|TRBJ2-4
CAWSKGGLDGNIQYF
TGTGCCTGGAGTAAGGGGGGCCTAGATGGAAACATTCAGTACTTC
>TRBV28|NA|NA|TRBJ1-6
CASSFRDHNSPLHF
TGTGCCAGCAGTTTTAGGGATCATAATTCACCCCTCCACTTT
>TRBV6-2/TRBV6-3|few|TRBD2|TRBJ2-1
CASSQPAGNYNEQFF
TGTGCCAGCAGTCAACCAGCGGGGAACTACAATGAGCAGTTCTTC
>TRBV15|large|NA|TRBJ1-3
CATSRVPRAGSGNTIYF
TGTGCCACCAGCAGAGTCCCCAGGGCCGGCTCTGGAAACACCATATATTTT
>TRBV5-6|few|TRBD1|TRBJ2-3
CASSILQGRGHGFRSDTQYF
TGTGCCAGCAGCATTTTACAGGGGAGAGGTCACGGATTTCGATCAGATACGCAGTATTTT
>TRBV7-2|NA|TRBD2|TRBJ2-1
CASQRGTSPSYNEQFF
TGTGCCAGCCAAAGAGGGACTAGCCCCTCCTACAATGAGCAGTTCTTC
>TRBV12-3/TRBV12-4|NA|NA|TRBJ1-1
CASSLVGTEAFF
TGTGCCAGCAGTTTAGTCGGCACTGAAGCTTTCTTT
>TRBV9|NA|NA|TRBJ2-1
CASSVDVGEQFF
TGTGCCAGCAGCGTAGATGTGGGTGAGCAGTTCTTC
>TRBV18|once|NA|TRBJ1-2
CASSSQQDYGYTF
TGTGCCAGCTCGTCCCAACAGGACTATGGCTACACCTTC
>TRBV5-1|NA|NA|TRBJ2-1
CASSLDWGSEQFF
TGCGCCAGCAGCTTGGATTGGGGTAGTGAGCAGTTCTTC
>TRBV7-9|NA|NA|TRBJ1-1
CASSLTMGRTEAFF
TGTGCCAGCAGCTTAACGATGGGGAGGACTGAAGCTTTCTTT
>TRBV7-2|NA|NA|TRBJ2-2
CASSFGAVNTGELFF
TGTGCCAGCAGCTTCGGAGCGGTGAACACCGGGGAGCTGTTTTTT
>TRBV6-2/TRBV6-3|NA|NA|TRBJ1-5
CASSFPNYQGSSNQPQHF
TGTGCCAGCAGTTTCCCAAACTACCAGGGTTCGAGCAATCAGCCCCAGCATTTT
>TRBV15|NA|NA|TRBJ2-1
CATSRDLIVGDEQFF
TGTGCCACCAGCAGAGATCTGATAGTCGGGGATGAGCAGTTCTTC
>TRBV6-1|NA|NA|TRBJ1-1
CASRIFTNTEAFF
TGTGCCAGCAGAATCTTTACGAACACTGAAGCTTTCTTT
>TRBV30|NA|TRBD1|TRBJ1-2
CAWRGQGVFGYGYTF
TGTGCCTGGAGAGGACAGGGGGTATTCGGGTATGGCTACACCTTC
>TRBV7-6|few|NA|TRBJ1-3
CASGPGISGNTIYF
TGTGCCAGCGGCCCAGGGATCTCTGGAAACACCATATATTTT